Sequencing of this TCR beta chain was carried out in a study of blood T cell repertoires in COVID-19. Background on the study: The samples span acute and convalescent COVID-19 from the United States, Italy and Spain. T cells, B-cell-depleted T cells, or PBMCs provided the cDNA or gDNA that served as material.

The authors' processing: Amplifying reference gene primers gave estimates of nucleated cell counts. Here immunoSEQ multiplex PCR was the method, and the copy in TCRdb shows in-frame clones only, minus some. V, J and clone size are those of that table, while D and trimming were read from the DNA. The repertoire holds fewer than 150,000 clones, 70% to 90% seen once, with around 0.81% in the top ten. CDR1 is DFQATT and CDR2 is SNEGSKA in the germline V gene (reference sequence). This CDR3 is built from 14 residues. V shed 3 bases, J shed 3 bases, and the junction held 6 bases outside the gene matches. V usage is TRBV20-1 and J usage is TRBJ2-5; 8 bases line up with TRBD2. Material: peripheral blood. The origin of this receptor is a woman aged 50 to 60 with active or convalescent COVID-19. The CDR3 here is CSASPGGPKETQYF. CDR3 DNA: TGCAGTGCTAGTCCGGGAGGGCCCAAAGAGACCCAGTACTTC.